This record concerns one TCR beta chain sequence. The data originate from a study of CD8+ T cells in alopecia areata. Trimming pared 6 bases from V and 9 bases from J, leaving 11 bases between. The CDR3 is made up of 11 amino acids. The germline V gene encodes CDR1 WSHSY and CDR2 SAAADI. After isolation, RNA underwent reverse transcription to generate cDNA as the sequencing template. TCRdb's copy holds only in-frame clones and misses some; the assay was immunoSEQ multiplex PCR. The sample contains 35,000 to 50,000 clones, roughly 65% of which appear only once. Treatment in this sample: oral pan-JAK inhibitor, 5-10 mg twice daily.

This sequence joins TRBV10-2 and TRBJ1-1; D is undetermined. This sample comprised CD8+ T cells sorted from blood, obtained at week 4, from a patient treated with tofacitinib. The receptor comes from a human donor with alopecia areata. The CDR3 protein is CASRESSKAFF. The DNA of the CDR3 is TGCGCCAGCAGGGAGAGTAGCAAAGCTTTCTTT.